This TCR beta chain was captured in a study of PD-L1 blockade in urothelial cancer. Study overall: The median number of T cells present in blood samples was roughly 130,000.

Time point described: peripheral blood 6 weeks after treatment start. Germline assignment: CDR1 SGHNT and CDR2 YYREEE (reference sequence). The trim removed 4 bases at V and 7 bases at J, leaving 10 bases unmatched. The CDR3 is 15 residues long. Measured with immunoSEQ multiplex PCR; TCRdb has only the in-frame clones, and not every one. Of around 48,000 clones listed, around 85% were seen once; the top ten hold about 10%. V gene TRBV5-4 combines with J gene TRBJ1-4, with 7 bases aligning to TRBD1. This TCR was sampled from a man in his sixties with urothelial cancer. Source: PBMCs, taken around atezolizumab (anti-PD-L1) treatment. CDR3 DNA sequence: TGTGCCAGCAGCGATAACAGGGGTGGAGGTGAAAAACTGTTTTTT. This gives the protein CASSDNRGGGEKLFF.